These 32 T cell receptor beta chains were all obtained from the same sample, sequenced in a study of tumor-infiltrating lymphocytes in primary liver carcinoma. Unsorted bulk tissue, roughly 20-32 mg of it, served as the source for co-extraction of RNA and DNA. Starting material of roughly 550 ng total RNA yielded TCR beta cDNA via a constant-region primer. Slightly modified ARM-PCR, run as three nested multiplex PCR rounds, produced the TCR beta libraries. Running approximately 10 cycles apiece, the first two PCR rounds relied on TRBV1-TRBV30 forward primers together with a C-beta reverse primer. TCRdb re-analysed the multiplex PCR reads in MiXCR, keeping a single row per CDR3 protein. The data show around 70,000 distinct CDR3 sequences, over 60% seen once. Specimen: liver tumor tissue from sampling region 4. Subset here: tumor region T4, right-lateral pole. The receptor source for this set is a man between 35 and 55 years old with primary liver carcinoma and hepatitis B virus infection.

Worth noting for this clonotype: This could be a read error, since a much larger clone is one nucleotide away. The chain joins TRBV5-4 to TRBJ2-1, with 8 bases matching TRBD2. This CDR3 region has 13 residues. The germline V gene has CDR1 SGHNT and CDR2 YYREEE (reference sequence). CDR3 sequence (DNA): TGTGCCAGCAGCTTAGCGGGAGACGTTGAGCTGTTCTTC. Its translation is CASSLAGDVELFF.

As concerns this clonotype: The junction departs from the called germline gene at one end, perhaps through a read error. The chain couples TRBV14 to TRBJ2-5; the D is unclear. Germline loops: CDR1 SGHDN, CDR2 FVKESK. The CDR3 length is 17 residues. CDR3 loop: CAISQDHAPKFQETQYF. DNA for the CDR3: TGTGCCATCAGCCAAGACCACGCCCCGAAGTTCCAAGAGACCCAGTACTTC.

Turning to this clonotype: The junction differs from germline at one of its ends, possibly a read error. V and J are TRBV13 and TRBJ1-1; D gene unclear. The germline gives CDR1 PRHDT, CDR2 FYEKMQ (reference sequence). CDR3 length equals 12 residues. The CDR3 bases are TGTGTCAGCAACTTAGCCCGCACTGAAGCTTTCTTT. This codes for CVSNLARTEAFF.

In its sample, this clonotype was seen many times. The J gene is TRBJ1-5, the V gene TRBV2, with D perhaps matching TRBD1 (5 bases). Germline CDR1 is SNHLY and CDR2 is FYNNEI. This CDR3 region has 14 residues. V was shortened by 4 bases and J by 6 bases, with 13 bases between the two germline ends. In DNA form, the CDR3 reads TGTGCCAGCAGTGTCGGGACGACAGCTCAGCCCCAGCATTTT. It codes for CASSVGTTAQPQHF.

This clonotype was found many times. The CDR3 loop reads CASSVSGTSRETQYF. CDR3 coding DNA: TGTGCCAGCAGCGTATCGGGAACTAGCCGTGAGACCCAGTACTTC. The J gene is TRBJ2-5, the V gene TRBV12-3 or TRBV12-4; D might be TRBD2 (6 bases). Trimming left V 6 bases short and J 5 bases short, with 19 bases between. The CDR3 is 15 amino acids.

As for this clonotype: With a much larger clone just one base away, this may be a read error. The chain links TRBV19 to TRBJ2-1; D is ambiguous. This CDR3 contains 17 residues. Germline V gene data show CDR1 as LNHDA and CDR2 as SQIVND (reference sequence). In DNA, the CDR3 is TGTGGCAGTAGTATAGATCATCTTGCAGTGATGAACAATGAGCAGTTCTTC. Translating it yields CGSSIDHLAVMNNEQFF. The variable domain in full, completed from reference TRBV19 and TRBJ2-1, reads DGGITQSPKYLFRKEGQNVTLSCEQNLNHDAMYWYRQDPGQGLRLIYYSQIVNDFQKGDIAEGYSVSREKKESFPLTVTSAQKNPTAFYLCGSSIDHLAVMNNEQFFGPGTRLTVL.

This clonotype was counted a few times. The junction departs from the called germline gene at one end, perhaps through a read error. The CDR3 nucleotides read TGCAGTGCCCCAGGGGGGGAGGTGACCCAGAACTTC. Translation gives CSAPGGEVTQNF. This rearrangement joins TRBV20-1 to TRBJ2-5; TRBD1 or TRBD2 may be the D gene (7 bases each). The germline V gene encodes CDR1 DFQATT and CDR2 SNEGSKA (reference sequence). The CDR3 is 12 residues long.

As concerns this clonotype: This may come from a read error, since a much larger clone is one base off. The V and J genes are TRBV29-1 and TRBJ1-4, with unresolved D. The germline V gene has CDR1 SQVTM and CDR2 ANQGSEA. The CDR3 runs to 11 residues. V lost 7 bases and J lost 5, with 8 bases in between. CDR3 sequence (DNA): TGCAGCGAAGCACTCAATGAAAAACTGTTTTTT. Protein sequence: CSEALNEKLFF.

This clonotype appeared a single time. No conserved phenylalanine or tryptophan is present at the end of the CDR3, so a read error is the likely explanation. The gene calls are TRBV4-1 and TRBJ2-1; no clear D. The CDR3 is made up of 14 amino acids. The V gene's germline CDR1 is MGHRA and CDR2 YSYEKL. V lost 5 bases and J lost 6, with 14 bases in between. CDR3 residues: CASSVATYGNEQFV. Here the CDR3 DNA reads TGCGCCAGCAGCGTTGCAACCTACGGCAATGAGCAGTTCGTC.

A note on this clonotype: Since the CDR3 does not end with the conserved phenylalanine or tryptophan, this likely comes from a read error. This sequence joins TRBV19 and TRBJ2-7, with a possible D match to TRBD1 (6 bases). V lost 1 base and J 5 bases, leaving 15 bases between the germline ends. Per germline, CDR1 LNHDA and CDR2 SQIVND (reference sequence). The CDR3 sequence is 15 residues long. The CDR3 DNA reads TGTGCCAGTAGTATAGGCGGCAGGGGTTATGACGAGCAGTACTCC. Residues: CASSIGGRGYDEQYS.

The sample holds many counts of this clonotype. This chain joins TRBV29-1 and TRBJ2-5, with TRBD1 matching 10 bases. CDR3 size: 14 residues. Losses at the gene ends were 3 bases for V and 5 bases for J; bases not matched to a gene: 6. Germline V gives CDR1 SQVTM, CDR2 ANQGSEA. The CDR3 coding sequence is TGCAGCGTTGATGGGACAGGGGCCCAGGAGACCCAGTACTTC. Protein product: CSVDGTGAQETQYF.

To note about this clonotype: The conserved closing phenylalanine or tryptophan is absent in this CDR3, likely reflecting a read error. CDR3 DNA sequence: TGTGCCATCAGTGATTACGGACTAGCGGGAGGGTACAATGAGCAGTTCATC. Translated: CAISDYGLAGGYNEQFI. V and J are TRBV24-1 and TRBJ2-1; TRBD2 aligns across 15 bases. Germline V gene sequence: CDR1 KGHDR, CDR2 SFDVKD. The CDR3 extends over 17 amino acids.

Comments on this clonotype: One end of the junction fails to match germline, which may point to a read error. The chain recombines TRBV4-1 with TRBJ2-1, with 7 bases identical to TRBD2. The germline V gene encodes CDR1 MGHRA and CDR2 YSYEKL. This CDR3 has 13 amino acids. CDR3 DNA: TGCGTCAGCAGCCGAGGGAGGGACAATGAGCAGTTCTTC. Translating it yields CVSSRGRDNEQFF.

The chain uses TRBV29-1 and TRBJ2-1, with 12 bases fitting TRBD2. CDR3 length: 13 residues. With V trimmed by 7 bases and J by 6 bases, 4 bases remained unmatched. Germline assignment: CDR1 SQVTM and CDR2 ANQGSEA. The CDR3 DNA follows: TGCAGCGGGGGGACTAGCGGGTTCAATGAGCAGTTCTTC. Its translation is CSGGTSGFNEQFF.

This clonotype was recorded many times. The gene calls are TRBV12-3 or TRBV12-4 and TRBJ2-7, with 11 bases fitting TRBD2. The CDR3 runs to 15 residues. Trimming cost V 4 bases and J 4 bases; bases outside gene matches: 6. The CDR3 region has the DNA TGTGCCAGCAGTTCCCAACTAGCGGGAGCGTACGAGCAGTACTTC. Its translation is CASSSQLAGAYEQYF.

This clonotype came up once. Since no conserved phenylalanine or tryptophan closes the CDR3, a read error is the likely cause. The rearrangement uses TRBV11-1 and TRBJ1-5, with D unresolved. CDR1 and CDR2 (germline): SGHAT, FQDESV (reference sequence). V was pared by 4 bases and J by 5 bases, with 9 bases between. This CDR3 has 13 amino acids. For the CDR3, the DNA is TGTGCCAGCAGCTCCTGGTCAGATCAGCCCCAGCATCTT. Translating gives CASSSWSDQPQHL.

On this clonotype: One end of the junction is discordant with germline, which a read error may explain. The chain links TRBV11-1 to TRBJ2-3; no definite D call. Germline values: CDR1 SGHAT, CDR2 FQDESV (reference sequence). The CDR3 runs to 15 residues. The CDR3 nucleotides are TGTGCCAGCAGCTTAGGATGGATCATCGCAGATACGCAGAATTTT. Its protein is CASSLGWIIADTQNF.

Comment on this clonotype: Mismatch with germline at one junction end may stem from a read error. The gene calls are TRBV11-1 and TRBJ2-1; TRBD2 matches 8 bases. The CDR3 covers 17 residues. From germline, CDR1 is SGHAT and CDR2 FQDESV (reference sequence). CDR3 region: CANSLGLAGEVDHEQFF. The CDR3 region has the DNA TGTGCCAACAGCCTGGGTCTAGCGGGCGAAGTTGACCATGAGCAGTTCTTC.

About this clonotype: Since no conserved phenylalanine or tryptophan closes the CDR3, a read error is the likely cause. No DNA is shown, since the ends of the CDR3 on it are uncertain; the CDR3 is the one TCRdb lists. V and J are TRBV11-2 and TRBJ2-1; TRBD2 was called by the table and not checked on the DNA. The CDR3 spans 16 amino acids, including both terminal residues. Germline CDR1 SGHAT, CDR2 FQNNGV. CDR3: CASSSGLAGVRLEDGL.

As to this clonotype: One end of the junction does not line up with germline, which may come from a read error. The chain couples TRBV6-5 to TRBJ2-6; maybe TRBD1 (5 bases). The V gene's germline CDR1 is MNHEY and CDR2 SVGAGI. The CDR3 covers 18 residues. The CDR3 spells CASGLWAWMKAGANVQTF. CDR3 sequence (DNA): TGTGCCAGCGGTCTTTGGGCATGGATGAAAGCTGGGGCCAACGTCCAGACATTC.

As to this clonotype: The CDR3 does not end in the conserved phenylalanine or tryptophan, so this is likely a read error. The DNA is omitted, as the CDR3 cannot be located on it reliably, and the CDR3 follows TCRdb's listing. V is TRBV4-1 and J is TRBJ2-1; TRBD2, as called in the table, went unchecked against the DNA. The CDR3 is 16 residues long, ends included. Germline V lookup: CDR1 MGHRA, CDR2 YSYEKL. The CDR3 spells CASSQGSREGRGEQFS.

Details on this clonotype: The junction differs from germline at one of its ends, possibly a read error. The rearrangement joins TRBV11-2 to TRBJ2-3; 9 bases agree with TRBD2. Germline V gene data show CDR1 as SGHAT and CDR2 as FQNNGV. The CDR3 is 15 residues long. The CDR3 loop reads CVSSLVAGECDTQYF. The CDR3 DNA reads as TGTGTCAGCAGCTTAGTAGCGGGAGAGTGTGATACGCAGTATTTT.

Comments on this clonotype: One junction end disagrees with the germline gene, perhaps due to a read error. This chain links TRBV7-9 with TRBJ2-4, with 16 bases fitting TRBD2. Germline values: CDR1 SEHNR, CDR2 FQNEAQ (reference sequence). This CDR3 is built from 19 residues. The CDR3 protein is CASSSGTSGRAEDRDIRYF. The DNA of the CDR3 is TGTGCCAGCAGCTCCGGGACTAGCGGGAGGGCCGAGGATAGAGACATTCGGTACTTC.

The CDR3 region is CASRYTAGENHGYTF. The CDR3 region has the DNA TGTGCCAGCAGATACACAGCAGGGGAAAACCATGGCTACACCTTC. The chain links TRBV6-5 to TRBJ1-2; a weak D match, TRBD1 (6 bases). Germline loops: CDR1 MNHEY, CDR2 SVGAGI. The V end lost 6 bases, the J end lost 6 bases, and 20 bases lay between the germline ends. The CDR3 contains 15 residues.

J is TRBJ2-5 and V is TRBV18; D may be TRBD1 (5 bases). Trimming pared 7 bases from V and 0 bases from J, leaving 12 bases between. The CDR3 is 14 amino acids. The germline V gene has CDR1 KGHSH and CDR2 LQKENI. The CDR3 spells CASLPLDNQETQYF. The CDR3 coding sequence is TGTGCCAGCTTACCTCTGGACAACCAAGAGACCCAGTACTTC.

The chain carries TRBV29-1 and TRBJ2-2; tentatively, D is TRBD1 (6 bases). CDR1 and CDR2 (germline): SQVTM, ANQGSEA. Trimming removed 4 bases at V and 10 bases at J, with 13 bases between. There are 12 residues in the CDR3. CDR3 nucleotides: TGCAGCGTTGTGGGGGACACCATGGAGCTGTTTTTT. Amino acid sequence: CSVVGDTMELFF.

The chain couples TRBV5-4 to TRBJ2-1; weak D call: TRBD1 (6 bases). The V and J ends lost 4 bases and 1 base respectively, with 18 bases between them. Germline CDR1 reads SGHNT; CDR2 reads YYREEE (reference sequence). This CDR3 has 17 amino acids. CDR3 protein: CASSPSLGHESYNEQFF. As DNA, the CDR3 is TGTGCCAGCAGCCCATCCCTGGGACATGAATCCTACAATGAGCAGTTCTTC.

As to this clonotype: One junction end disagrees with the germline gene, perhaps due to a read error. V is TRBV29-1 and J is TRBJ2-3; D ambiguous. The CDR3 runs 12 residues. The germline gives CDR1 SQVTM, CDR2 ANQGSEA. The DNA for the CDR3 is TGCAGCGTTGAAAATGCGAGCCATACGCAGTATTTC. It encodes CSVENASHTQYF.

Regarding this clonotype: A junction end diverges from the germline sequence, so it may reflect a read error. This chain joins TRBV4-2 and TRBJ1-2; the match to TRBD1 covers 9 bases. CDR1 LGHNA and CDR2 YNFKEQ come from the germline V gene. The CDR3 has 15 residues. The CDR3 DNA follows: TGTGCCAGCAGCCAAGAACGTACAGGGGGCTATGACTACACCTTC. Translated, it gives CASSQERTGGYDYTF.

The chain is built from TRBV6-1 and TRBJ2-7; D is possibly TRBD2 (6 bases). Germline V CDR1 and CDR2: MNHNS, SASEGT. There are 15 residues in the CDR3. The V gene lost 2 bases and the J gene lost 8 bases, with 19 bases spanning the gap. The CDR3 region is CASSEPAVGGYKQYF. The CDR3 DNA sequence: TGTGCCAGCAGTGAACCTGCGGTGGGGGGTTACAAGCAGTACTTC.

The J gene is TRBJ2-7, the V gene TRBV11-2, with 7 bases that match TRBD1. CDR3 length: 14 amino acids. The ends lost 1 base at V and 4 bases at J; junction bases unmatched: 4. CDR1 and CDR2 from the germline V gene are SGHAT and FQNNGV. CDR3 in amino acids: CASSLAGTEYEQYF. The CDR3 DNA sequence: TGTGCCAGCAGCTTAGCCGGGACAGAATACGAGCAGTACTTC.

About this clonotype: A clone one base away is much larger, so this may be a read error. The CDR3 reads CASSQDPLQGHEQYF. CDR3 DNA: TGTGCCAGCAGCCAAGACCCCCTCCAGGGGCACGAGCAGTACTTC. The chain uses TRBV14 and TRBJ2-7; a possible D gene is TRBD1 (6 bases). V shed 0 bases and J shed 5 bases, with 14 bases lying between them. Germline lookup yields CDR1 SGHDN and CDR2 FVKESK. CDR3 size: 15 residues.